This TCR beta chain was identified during a study of early T cells in non-severe SARS-CoV-2 infection. This clonotype was counted a few times. Its antigen remains unknown. General observations from the study: Database matching using VDJdb favored anti-spike CD8 responses, with private and CD4 specificities left missing.

Individual cDNA molecules were tagged with unique molecular identifiers. TCRdb recomputed calls from the 5' RACE reads with MiXCR, one row per CDR3 protein. Seen here are fewer than 35,000 distinct CDR3 sequences, 5.6% observed once, and the top ten hold around 24%. This CDR3 has 14 residues. With 3 bases removed from V and 7 bases from J, the gap between germline ends came to 10 bases. The receptor was isolated from an adult who was a healthcare worker with PCR-confirmed SARS-CoV-2 infection or an uninfected control (not recorded which). The sample comprised whole blood. The genes are TRBV12-3 or TRBV12-4 and TRBJ1-6; no clear D gene. As DNA, the CDR3 is TGTGCCAGCAGTTTGGAAGGGTCCAATTCACCCCTCCACTTT. Protein: CASSLEGSNSPLHF.